The next 26 T cell receptor beta chains were all read from a single sample in a study of neoadjuvant anti-PD-1 for oral cavity cancer. Sequencing was performed with immunoSEQ multiplex PCR; in TCRdb, only in-frame clones are kept and a portion is missing. The sample shows 80,000 to 95,000 clones, approximately 84% of them seen only once. The sample in question was PBMCs, obtained before nivolumab (anti-PD-1) treatment. All receptors come from a person aged 35-79 years with oral cavity squamous cell carcinoma.

This chain joins TRBV19 and TRBJ2-1; 11 bases match TRBD2. CDR1 is LNHDA and CDR2 is SQIVND in the germline V gene (reference sequence). The CDR3 has 18 amino acids. Trimming cost V 0 bases and J 0 bases; bases outside gene matches: 4. This CDR3 is CASSIDLAGGSSYNEQFF. CDR3 sequence (DNA): TGTGCCAGTAGTATAGATCTAGCGGGAGGAAGCTCCTACAATGAGCAGTTCTTC.

This sequence joins TRBV5-4 and TRBJ1-2, with 9 bases that match TRBD1. The CDR3 consists of 15 residues. In germline, CDR1 is SGHNT, CDR2 YYREEE (reference sequence). Trimming at V came to 0 bases and at J to 3 bases, leaving 3 bases not matched to a gene. The CDR3 nucleotides read TGTGCCAGCAGCTTGGGGGGACAGGGTTACTATGGCTACACCTTC. It translates to CASSLGGQGYYGYTF. Full variable domain (outside the CDR3, taken from reference TRBV5-4 and TRBJ1-2): ETGVTQSPTHLIKTRGQQVTLRCSSQSGHNTVSWYQQALGQGPQFIFQYYREEENGRGNFPPRFSGLQFPNYSSELNVNALELDDSALYLCASSLGGQGYYGYTFGSGTRLTVV.

The chain uses TRBV2 and TRBJ1-3, with 7 bases matching TRBD1. CDR1 and CDR2 (germline): SNHLY, FYNNEI. After removal of 7 bases from V and 5 bases from J, the junction contained 11 bases not matched to a gene. CDR3 length equals 15 residues. CDR3 protein: CASTLGQTIRNTIYF. CDR3 nucleotides: TGTGCCAGCACCCTGGGACAGACTATCAGAAACACCATATATTTT.

CDR3 in DNA: TGTGCCTGGAGCCTTCCGGGGGGATGGGAGACCCAGTACTTC. It specifies CAWSLPGGWETQYF. The chain uses TRBV30 and TRBJ2-5; 7 positions agree with TRBD2. Germline CDR1 and CDR2: GTSNPN and SVGIG (reference sequence). V lost 3 bases and J lost 5; bases outside the gene matches: 9. This CDR3 is 14 amino acids long.

This chain joins TRBV18 and TRBJ2-7, with D tentatively TRBD1 (7 bases). Trimming left V 1 base short and J 7 bases short, with 11 bases between. The CDR3 has 13 amino acids. From germline, CDR1 is KGHSH and CDR2 LQKENI. The CDR3 here is CASSPQGAGEQYF. The CDR3 DNA reads as TGTGCCAGCTCACCACAGGGGGCGGGGGAGCAGTACTTC.

In nucleotides, the CDR3 is TGCGCCAGCAGCCAAGATCTATTGAAACCGAACACCGGGGAGCTGTTTTTT. As protein: CASSQDLLKPNTGELFF. V and J are TRBV4-1 and TRBJ2-2; D not resolved. The germline V gene has CDR1 MGHRA and CDR2 YSYEKL. The CDR3 is made up of 17 amino acids. Trimming pared 0 bases from V and 0 bases from J, leaving 11 bases between.

The V and J genes are TRBV7-2 and TRBJ1-1; no definite D call. The V and J ends lost 2 bases and 0 bases respectively, with 7 bases between them. The CDR3 consists of 14 residues. In germline, CDR1 is SGHTA, CDR2 FQGNSA. Here the CDR3 reads CASSLIGVNTEAFF. The CDR3 DNA follows: TGTGCCAGCAGCTTAATCGGCGTGAACACTGAAGCTTTCTTT.

This chain's CDR3 is CASSNRGQETQYF. CDR3 DNA: TGTGCCAGCAGCAACAGGGGCCAAGAGACCCAGTACTTC. The chain joins TRBV6-5 to TRBJ2-5; 7 bases map to TRBD1. This CDR3 region has 13 residues. Germline lookup yields CDR1 MNHEY and CDR2 SVGAGI. Trimming took 6 bases from V and 1 from J; bases not matched to a gene: 2.

The V gene is TRBV19, the J gene TRBJ2-6; D gene uncertain. V was trimmed by 9 bases and J by 0 bases, leaving 9 bases between them. This CDR3 is 14 amino acids long. Germline V gene data show CDR1 as LNHDA and CDR2 as SQIVND (reference sequence). DNA for the CDR3: TGTGCCAGCCGACCGATCTCTGGGGCCAACGTCCTGACTTTC. Protein product: CASRPISGANVLTF.

This chain uses TRBV19 with TRBJ2-1, with D unresolved. There are 14 residues in the CDR3. Trimming removed 4 bases at V and 6 bases at J, with 13 bases between. Germline loops: CDR1 LNHDA, CDR2 SQIVND (reference sequence). CDR3 amino acids: CASSKDSALNEQFF. The CDR3 bases are TGTGCCAGTAGTAAAGACTCGGCCCTCAATGAGCAGTTCTTC.

The chain couples TRBV4-2 to TRBJ2-7; TRBD2 is a possible D gene (5 bases). Trimming left V 2 bases short and J 2 bases short, with 16 bases between. Per the germline V gene, CDR1 is LGHNA and CDR2 is YNFKEQ. CDR3 length: 16 residues. CDR3 sequence: CASSQSRASGTYEQYF. For the CDR3, the DNA is TGTGCCAGCAGCCAAAGCCGGGCGAGCGGAACCTACGAGCAGTACTTC.

The genes are TRBV27 and TRBJ1-1, with TRBD1 identical over 9 bases. Looked up from germline, CDR1 is MNHEY and CDR2 is SMNVEV (reference sequence). The CDR3 extends over 18 amino acids. The junction had 10 bases not matched to a gene; V was cut back by 1 base and J by 1 base. CDR3 amino acids: CASSLFGEQGAGNTEAFF. The CDR3 nucleotides are TGTGCCAGCAGTTTATTTGGGGAACAGGGGGCAGGGAACACTGAAGCTTTCTTT.

The rearrangement uses TRBV5-1 and TRBJ2-7, with D possibly called TRBD1 or TRBD2 (6 bases each). Germline V gives CDR1 SGHRS, CDR2 YFSETQ. V lost 4 bases to trimming and J lost 1 base, with 15 bases between them. The CDR3 runs 15 residues. The CDR3 DNA reads TGCGCCAGCAGCCCTTCTCGGGGGCTATCCTACGAGCAGTACTTC. This codes for CASSPSRGLSYEQYF.

This rearrangement joins TRBV6-5 to TRBJ2-7; 9 bases agree with TRBD1. Trimming at V came to 4 bases and at J to 2 bases, leaving 9 bases not matched to a gene. CDR1 is MNHEY, CDR2 SVGAGI, per germline. There are 16 residues in the CDR3. The CDR3 spells CASSSTGTGTTYEQYF. CDR3 nucleotides: TGTGCCAGCAGTTCCACCGGGACAGGGACAACCTACGAGCAGTACTTC.

The chain links TRBV6-6 to TRBJ1-5; D might be TRBD1 (6 bases). V was clipped by 8 bases and J by 8 bases, with 13 bases between them. This CDR3 contains 12 residues. The V gene's germline CDR1 is MNHNY and CDR2 SVGAGI (reference sequence). CDR3 DNA: TGTGCCAGCGAGGGACAACGGGAGCCCCAGCATTTT. Its protein is CASEGQREPQHF.

This chain links TRBV7-3 with TRBJ2-7; D unresolved. Per the germline V gene, CDR1 is SGHTA and CDR2 is FQGTGA. The CDR3 covers 13 residues. V was trimmed by 6 bases and J by 0 bases, leaving 9 bases between them. CDR3 in amino acids: CASSGPPSYEQYF. DNA for the CDR3: TGTGCCAGCAGTGGGCCTCCCTCCTACGAGCAGTACTTC.

The genes are TRBV6-5 and TRBJ2-5, with D perhaps assigned TRBD1 or TRBD2 (5 bases each). This CDR3 spans 13 amino acids. CDR1 MNHEY and CDR2 SVGAGI come from the germline V gene. V was cut by 7 bases and J by 4 bases, with 13 bases left in between. The CDR3 loop is CASTFLGAETQYF. CDR3 in DNA: TGTGCCAGCACCTTTCTCGGGGCAGAGACCCAGTACTTC.

This rearrangement joins TRBV6-1 to TRBJ1-5; D possibly corresponds to TRBD1 (5 bases). This CDR3 comprises 15 residues. CDR1 MNHNS and CDR2 SASEGT come from the germline V gene. With 2 bases removed from V and 1 base from J, the gap between germline ends came to 9 bases. The CDR3 reads CASSEFQGSNQPQHF. The CDR3 DNA reads TGTGCCAGCAGTGAATTCCAGGGAAGCAATCAGCCCCAGCATTTT.

The V gene is TRBV19, the J gene TRBJ2-3; either TRBD1 or TRBD2 may fit D (5 bases each). V was trimmed by 8 bases and J by 0 bases, leaving 9 bases between them. Germline assignment: CDR1 LNHDA and CDR2 SQIVND (reference sequence). This CDR3 has 13 residues. For the CDR3, the DNA is TGTGCCAGTGAGGGGCAGAGCACAGATACGCAGTATTTT. Translation gives CASEGQSTDTQYF.

This clone was counted between two and nine times. The genes are TRBV5-4 and TRBJ2-7, with 9 bases matching TRBD2. The CDR3 is 16 residues long. V dropped 4 bases and J dropped 0; count of bases not matched to a gene: 8. Germline loops: CDR1 SGHNT, CDR2 YYREEE (reference sequence). CDR3 protein: CASSPDLAGSSYEQYF. For the CDR3, the DNA is TGTGCCAGCAGCCCGGATCTAGCGGGGAGCTCCTACGAGCAGTACTTC.

This clone appeared a single time. The chain has TRBV19 and TRBJ2-7; perhaps D is TRBD1 or TRBD2 (6 bases each). CDR1 and CDR2 from the germline V gene are LNHDA and SQIVND (reference sequence). Trimming took off 1 base at V and 5 bases at J, with 15 bases between the two ends. This CDR3 spans 15 amino acids. CDR3 loop: CASSIGSGAVNEQYF. In nucleotides, the CDR3 is TGTGCCAGTAGTATAGGATCGGGGGCTGTTAACGAGCAGTACTTC.

The CDR3, as DNA: TGTGCCATCAGTGAGGATAGAGGACAGAGGACTGAAGCTTTCTTT. This sequence encodes CAISEDRGQRTEAFF. This rearrangement joins TRBV10-3 to TRBJ1-1, with TRBD1 as a possible D gene (6 bases). CDR1 is ENHRY and CDR2 is SYGVKD in the germline V gene. V was pared by 2 bases and J by 5 bases, with 15 bases between. CDR3 length equals 15 residues.

The rearrangement joins TRBV11-2 to TRBJ2-7; unclear D gene. CDR1 and CDR2 (germline): SGHAT, FQNNGV. Between the trimmed V and J ends, which lost 3 bases and 4 bases, there was a span of 13 bases. The CDR3 sequence is 14 residues long. The CDR3 sequence: CASSFTRLTYEQYF. The DNA for the CDR3 is TGTGCCAGCAGCTTTACCAGACTGACTTACGAGCAGTACTTC.

The chain links TRBV4-1 to TRBJ2-1; TRBD2 agrees at 11 bases. The ends lost 5 bases at V and 8 bases at J; junction bases unmatched: 8. Germline CDR1 reads MGHRA; CDR2 reads YSYEKL. This CDR3 has 15 amino acids. This CDR3 reads CASSFSGRARDEQFF. The CDR3 bases are TGCGCCAGCAGCTTTAGCGGGAGGGCTCGGGATGAGCAGTTCTTC.

The rearrangement links TRBV9 to TRBJ2-5, with 8 bases matching TRBD2. J gave up 4 bases and V 3 bases, and 5 bases lay outside the gene matches. From germline, CDR1 is SGDLS and CDR2 YYNGEE. This CDR3 spans 14 amino acids. The CDR3 nucleotides read TGTGCCAGCAGCGCGGGACTAGAGAGAGAGACCCAGTACTTC. Amino acids: CASSAGLERETQYF.

This clone occurred once. This chain uses TRBV20-1 with TRBJ2-1; D is uncertain. This CDR3 spans 10 amino acids. Per the germline V gene, CDR1 is DFQATT and CDR2 is SNEGSKA (reference sequence). Trimming left V 2 bases short and J 9 bases short, with 5 bases between. This CDR3 reads CSARTSEQFF. The CDR3, as DNA: TGCAGTGCTAGAACATCTGAGCAGTTCTTC.